A selection of T cell receptor beta chains follows, all from one sample in a study of beta chain features in type 1 diabetes. TCRdb's table, derived via immunoSEQ multiplex PCR, lists solely in-frame clones and lacks some. The repertoire holds around 110,000 clones, approximately 16% seen once, with about 2.5% in the top ten. The sample was central memory CD4+ T cells from blood. Receptors were obtained from a man between 25 and 39 years old with type 1 diabetes. Both conserved end residues are trimmed from each CDR3.

J | V | CDR3
TRBJ2-5 | TRBV7-2 | ASSIASGDGTQY
TRBJ2-5 | TRBV7-9 | ASSLGRLGGTQY
TRBJ1-5 | TRBV18 | ASSSTGGREPQH
TRBJ2-1 | TRBV9 | ASSVALRYNEQF
TRBJ2-3 | TRBV28 | AGSGGVTDTQY
TRBJ1-6 | TRBV19 | ASSTGIRSPLH
TRBJ1-5 | TRBV28 | ASSLGRTTDSNQPQH
TRBJ2-3 | TRBV5-1 | ASSPVGQETDTQY
TRBJ2-1 | TRBV5-4 | ASTSGTGAVNEQF
TRBJ2-6 | TRBV6-4 | ASSLFSGANVLT
TRBJ1-2 | TRBV4-2 | ASSQDKGGNYGYT
TRBJ1-1 | TRBV4-2 | ASSRDPGAEAF
TRBJ1-4 | TRBV5-1 | ASRSTVSSTNEKLF
TRBJ2-1 | TRBV7-9 | ASSSSVGEQF
TRBJ2-2 | TRBV10-3 | ASQGYTGELF
TRBJ2-5 | TRBV13 | ASSSEETQY
TRBJ2-3 | TRBV5-1 | ASSPGVTDTQY
TRBJ1-1 | TRBV25-1 | ASSVLGEATEAF
TRBJ2-3 | TRBV19 | ASSPGSSGSTQY
TRBJ2-3 | TRBV7-2 | ASSSGSLANTQY
TRBJ2-2 | TRBV7-2 | ASSLGLQRTGELF
TRBJ2-1 | TRBV4-2 | ASSQESRSNEQF
TRBJ1-3 | TRBV6-5 | ASRPGLRAGNTIY
TRBJ1-5 | TRBV6-5 | ASSYRTGDQPQH
TRBJ2-2 | TRBV5-1 | ASSLEVSNTGELF
TRBJ2-3 | TRBV7-2 | ASSLGGRGSLTDTQY
TRBJ2-7 | TRBV6-1 | ASSEARGLEQY
TRBJ2-3 | TRBV6-6 | ASEGGGTDTQY
TRBJ1-5 | TRBV30 | AAGRDGNQPQH
TRBJ2-7 | TRBV9 | ASSAGAGSEQY
TRBJ2-7 | TRBV19 | ASSIERGQRY
TRBJ1-1 | TRBV18 | ASSPPAGNTPEAF
TRBJ2-2 | TRBV29-1 | SADTSGATGELF
TRBJ1-1 | TRBV4-3 | ASSQESAGNTEAF
TRBJ1-2 | TRBV28 | ASSYPTRGYT
TRBJ1-5 | TRBV4-3 | ASSPTRQNSNQPQH
TRBJ2-3 | TRBV7-9 | ASSPMSTQY
TRBJ1-2 | TRBV5-1 | ASSPSTGGSNGYT
TRBJ2-1 | TRBV29-1 | SVDEDEYNEQF
TRBJ2-5 | TRBV6-5 | ASSYESVSQETQY
TRBJ1-2 | TRBV7-9 | ASSLALTSSDGYT
TRBJ1-3 | TRBV30 | AWSTGISGNTIY
TRBJ2-2 | TRBV14 | ASSRGMTGTGELF
TRBJ2-3 | TRBV19 | ASRIHPRQGAGAGDTQY